The sequence of this TCR beta chain was determined in a study of cytomegalovirus exposure and HLA in healthy donors (TCRdb year 2017). Broadly, across the study: An earlier analysis of a few hundred of the donors reported approximately 280 Gb of sequence data and 100 million to 120 million unique TCR beta sequences obtained from some 200 million T cells. Alongside the repertoire data, information on donor age, sex, ethnicity and CMV serostatus was compiled. A separate validation cohort of 100 to 150 different subjects was used in addition to the 666-subject first cohort. Every discovery cohort repertoire had been produced on one sequencing platform. On average, around 200,000 unique TCR beta nucleotide sequences were sequenced per donor among several hundred genotyped donors of the cohort, with 15% to 20% of those sequences being non-productive. Four to six DR-DQ haplotypes were handled as single units for association and clustering, since linkage in the cohort was strong. An early release covering about 600 HLA-typed donors comprised about 300 gigabases of sequencing data and tens of millions of unique TCR sequences. An earlier analysis of 450 to 750 of the donors used high-throughput TCR beta sequencing to judge whether each TCR beta V gene segment behaved as functional or pseudogenic. Both class I and class II loci were covered by HLA typing, at four-digit resolution. In the later analysis, no new phenotypic data were used to find candidate immune exposures; instead, reliance was placed on TCR beta sequences and their occurrence across donors. In a later genetic analysis, genome-wide SNP genotypes for about three fifths of the roughly 670 donors were used, and that subset was treated as a discovery cohort. The study combined high-throughput TCR immunosequencing, statistical association of individual TCRs with disease status, and machine learning to predict cytomegalovirus infection status. The study profiled the T cell repertoires of fewer than 850 subjects by immunosequencing and related them to cytomegalovirus serostatus. To study patterns of TCR occurrence, a later analysis re-analyzed previously published TCR beta repertoires from 666 donors and added high-resolution HLA genotyping. Typing coverage varied by locus: roughly 629-640 donors for A, B, C, DRB1 and DQB1; more than 500 for DQA1; over 600 for DPA1; roughly 450 for DPB1. The aim of the study was to test whether cataloging public T cell receptors could identify signatures of past pathogen exposure. Among the roughly 400 genotyped donors, approximately 81% belonged to the genetic ancestry cluster associated with self-reported Caucasian donors.

Results the study describes overall, beyond this receptor: In vitro tests confirmed that a few of the cytomegalovirus-associated TCR beta chains recognize cytomegalovirus antigens. In a later analysis, most CMV-associated TCR beta chains were found to appear HLA-restricted, with HLA associations seemingly driven largely by CMV exposure. Most TCR sequences were observed very rarely across donors, whereas some public TCRs were present in many individuals. A further reported finding was that TCR beta sequences accurately predicted the HLA-A and HLA-B alleles for most subjects in the first cohort. In a later analysis, HLA-associated TCR beta chains were found to be more clonally expanded and to have lower generation probabilities than equally common non-associated chains. A total of 150 to 200 TCR beta chains were listed by the study as associated with cytomegalovirus. A later genetic analysis reported fewer N-insertions in productive TCRs among donors in an Asian-associated ancestry cluster than the roughly 720-donor mean. A later analysis found that TCR association rates varied across HLA loci, with DRB1 alleles showing the most associated TCRs and HLA-C alleles the fewest. In both the original and validation cohorts, the classifier was reported to diagnose cytomegalovirus status with high specificity and sensitivity. Sequencing depth was assumed to be roughly uniform across donors in the presence/absence analyses, though that assumption may not hold. Because HLA typing was missing for some donors at each locus, association tests included only the typed subset. In a later genetic analysis, a missense DCLRE1C variant was associated with V-gene and J-gene trimming of TCR beta chains, and the association was replicated in an independent cohort. The cohort was sequenced for TCR beta chains only, and without alpha or paired-chain data the features that could be detected were limited. Seventeen rarely observed V segments, including chromosome 9 orphons, were excluded from the earlier analysis of several hundred of the donors because counts were too low. Correlated functional status among segregating V segments might reflect linkage disequilibrium, but an unknown experimental factor could not be ruled out. In a later analysis, over 15,000 TCR beta sequences were associated with specific HLA alleles at a false discovery rate of 0.05. Broadly in line with IMGT annotations, most TCR beta V segments showed up in productive rearrangements about 87% or about 30% of the time in an earlier analysis of roughly 590 of the donors. A cluster of highly shared sequence variants was judged likely to be a technical artifact of the sequencing pipeline. For the cohort, immune exposure information was limited to CMV serostatus. When HLA alleles, especially DR and DQ, strongly co-occurred, attributing TCR associations to individual alleles was difficult. The authors suggested that the approach could potentially be extended to other disease states and immunological phenotypes. Several of the top co-occurrence clusters appeared to be linked to parvovirus B19, influenza, CMV and Epstein-Barr virus, according to a later analysis.

Library construction relied on the immunoSEQ multiplex PCR assay. A mixture of 60 forward primers for TCR Vbeta segments and 13 reverse primers for TCR Jbeta segments was used in the multiplex PCR. A multiplex PCR assay on genomic DNA amplified the CDR3 region of rearranged TCR beta genes. Amplified TCR beta libraries were sequenced as 87-base-pair reads on the Illumina HiSeq System. Per the source publication's procedure: Across the 700 or so repertoires, a later analysis counted roughly 84 million unique TCR beta chains, approximately 10 million of which were shared by at least two donors. To remove PCR and sequencing errors, raw reads were error-corrected and collapsed into unique sequences using a nearest-neighbor algorithm that merged closely related sequences. Alignment of CDR3 sequences to IMGT reference sequences was used to assign V, D and J gene segments. For a sequence to be retained, a match of at least six nucleotides was required to both a V gene segment and a J gene segment. Rearrangements were called productive when the CDR3 lacked stop codons and stayed in frame with V and J; all others were non-productive. Following IMGT convention, CDR3 was defined as the stretch from the second conserved V-encoded cysteine to the conserved J-encoded phenylalanine. Sequences without an unambiguous match to a single V gene segment were excluded from the earlier analysis of 587 of the donors. An earlier analysis of over 450 of the donors classified V segments as functional when productive rearrangements were above 56.7% and as segregating when the standard deviation between donors was above 5%. To diagnose cytomegalovirus status from the catalog of TCR beta chain sequences, a statistical classification framework was built. In a later analysis, TCR nucleotide sequences were compared against IMGT/GENE-DB human TR gene sequences so that V and J genes could be assigned. The TCRdist pipeline was used in a later analysis to assign CDR3 sequences and most-parsimonious VDJ recombination scenarios. In a later analysis, every TCR beta chain was defined by the combination of its CDR3 amino acid sequence and its V-gene family, and reads without a unique V-gene family were dropped. To address suspected cross-contamination and a sequencing artifact, a later analysis removed 450 to 700 highly shared, low-generation-probability nucleotide sequences. In a later analysis, a clonal expansion index was calculated for each public chain from normalized within-repertoire ranks of inferred template counts. In a later analysis, generation probabilities were computed with a VDJ recombination model fitted to out-of-frame rearrangements, and the resulting probabilities were checked against IGoR. A later analysis scored TCR-TCR, TCR-HLA and TCR-CMV co-occurrence with hypergeometric tests, applying a repertoire-size bias correction to TCR pairs. To estimate false discovery rates, a later analysis permuted the HLA or CMV assignments 20 times. In a later analysis, co-occurring TCRs were grouped with DBSCAN, and TCRdist sequence similarity was added when clustering was performed within HLA-allele-positive subsets. For co-occurrence clustering, repertoires with fewer than 30,000 or more than 120,000 public chains were excluded, along with about five repertoires with anomalous nucleotide sharing. TCRdb re-hosts the immuneACCESS table, in-frame sequences only. Its copies lack some clones; in the studies checked, an unresolved V gene accounts for under half of them, and the cause for the rest is not known. That table furnishes V, J and clone size, whereas the DNA furnished D and trimming. Present in this sample are fewer than 150,000 clones, approximately 83% of which were seen just once. The biggest ten clones account for roughly 4.5% of the sample.

A word on this clone: The specificity of this receptor is unknown. Sequence at one end of the junction differs from germline and may be a read error.

In total, 630 or so healthy bone marrow donors made up the cohort. At the time of sampling, every cohort member was nominally healthy, though immune exposures that went unrecorded were likely present. The donor tested CMV seropositive and was one of the 289 seropositive cohort members. A peripheral blood sample was provided by each donor, and peripheral blood mononuclear cells were used for TCR beta sequencing. Genomic DNA extraction from the blood cell samples was performed with the Qiagen DNeasy Blood Extraction Kit. The sample consisted of PBMCs. This sequence was found in a man in his forties in good health and CMV-seropositive.

The CDR3: CASSIPLKGASF. The sequenced DNA: TGTGCCAGCAGTATCCCACTTAAGGGGGCTTCCTTC. The chain employs TRBV28 and TRBJ2-7, and 7 bases in between align with TRBD1. From the cysteine through the phenylalanine, the CDR3 covers 12 amino acids. Only the CDR3 DNA stays, 36 bases, in frame from base 1. CDR1 MDHEN and CDR2 SYDVKM are derived from the germline V gene.